This TCR beta chain was documented in a study of OX40 agonist ivuxolimab in advanced cancers. Across the study: Treatment received earlier with anti-PD-1, anti-PD-L1 or anti-CTLA-4 agents was allowed, and around 36% had some.

A word on this clone: The antigen remains undetermined.

Only in-frame clones appear in the TCRdb table, and some are missing; sequencing was by immunoSEQ multiplex PCR. Here the sample spans tens of thousands of clones, 80% to 90% being singletons. Germline V lookup: CDR1 KGHSH, CDR2 LQKENI. The CDR3 covers 13 residues. Trimming left V 1 base short and J 4 bases short, with 5 bases between. Findings and caveats of the study: Average numbers of expanded clones were greater in CD8+ T cells than in CD4+. The expanded peripheral T cells' antigen specificity was not determined. With doses of 0.1 to 3.0 mg/kg, CD4+ and CD8+ blood T cells had undergone clonal expansion by week 6.

The clonotype comes from an adult with an advanced solid tumor such as melanoma, head and neck, liver or kidney cancer. The V call is TRBV18, the J call TRBJ2-1, with D unclear. Sample: CD4+ or CD8+ T cells sorted from blood, taken in a trial of the OX40 agonist ivuxolimab. The CDR3 DNA reads TGTGCCAGCTCACCACGAGGATACAATGAGCAGTTCTTC. It specifies CASSPRGYNEQFF.